The 32 T cell receptor beta chains listed next were all sequenced from one sample in a study of control samples from healthy donors and cancer patients. Sequenced by immunoSEQ multiplex PCR; TCRdb stores in-frame clones only, minus some. The repertoire holds 91,000 or so clones, with roughly nine tenths as singletons. Sequenced material: blood. These receptors originate from a woman younger than 45 in good health.

In this sample, this clone turned up once. The gene calls are TRBV28 and TRBJ2-1; D tentatively fits TRBD1 or TRBD2 (5 bases each). There are 14 residues in the CDR3. Trimming removed 7 bases from V and 9 bases from J, with 19 bases in between. The V gene's germline CDR1 is MDHEN and CDR2 SYDVKM. This CDR3 is CASTTYAAGAEQFF. The CDR3 bases are TGTGCCAGCACCACGTATGCGGCCGGGGCTGAGCAGTTCTTC.

The chain recombines TRBV9 with TRBJ2-7, with D possibly being TRBD2 (6 bases). CDR1 is SGDLS and CDR2 is YYNGEE in the germline V gene. Trimming removed 0 bases from V and 5 bases from J, with 12 bases in between. The CDR3 totals 14 residues. The CDR3 DNA sequence: TGTGCCAGCAGCGTAGCTCCTAGCGTCCACGAGCAGTACTTC. Its protein is CASSVAPSVHEQYF.

To note about this clone: A junction boundary mismatches the germline segment, possibly from a read error. The rearrangement joins TRBV19 to TRBJ2-5, with 7 bases matching TRBD1. In germline, CDR1 is LNHDA, CDR2 SQIVND (reference sequence). This CDR3 has 12 residues. As DNA, the CDR3 is TGTGCCAGTAGTACCACAGGGGAGAGCCAGTACTTC. Translated: CASSTTGESQYF.

V usage is TRBV19 and J usage is TRBJ2-1; 12 bases match TRBD2. The trim removed 5 bases at V and 4 bases at J, leaving 6 bases unmatched. The CDR3 runs to 16 residues. CDR1 and CDR2 from the germline V gene are LNHDA and SQIVND (reference sequence). The CDR3 DNA reads as TGTGCCAGTAGTTTTGGGACTAGCGGGCTGTACAATGAGCAGTTCTTC. Its protein is CASSFGTSGLYNEQFF.

V usage is TRBV28 and J usage is TRBJ2-1; D is ambiguous. Germline CDR1 reads MDHEN; CDR2 reads SYDVKM. Trimming took off 3 bases at V and 5 bases at J, with 8 bases between the two ends. The CDR3 loop spans 13 amino acids. Written as DNA, the CDR3 is TGTGCCAGCAGTTTGGGCAGCAACAATGAGCAGTTCTTC. Its translation: CASSLGSNNEQFF.

V gene TRBV9 combines with J gene TRBJ1-1; TRBD1 aligns across 8 bases. Germline trimming cut 1 base from V and 1 base from J; bases unmatched to any gene: 15. This CDR3 has 19 residues. Germline loops: CDR1 SGDLS, CDR2 YYNGEE. The CDR3 nucleotides are TGTGCCAGCAGCGTAAGCGCCCCGCGGTGGGGACAGGCGAACACTGAAGCTTTCTTT. Protein product: CASSVSAPRWGQANTEAFF.

This chain uses TRBV3-1 (or the pseudogene TRBV3-2) with TRBJ1-1; D remains ambiguous. The CDR3 loop spans 12 amino acids. V lost 1 base, J lost 9 bases, and 9 bases lay in between. Germline assignment: CDR1 LGHDT and CDR2 YNNKEL (reference sequence). For the CDR3, the DNA is TGTGCCAGCAGCCAAGGACCAGAGAAAGCTTTCTTT. It specifies CASSQGPEKAFF.

The rearrangement uses TRBV11-2 and TRBJ2-4, with D perhaps matching TRBD1 (7 bases). The V and J ends lost 5 bases and 3 bases respectively, with 11 bases between them. Germline V gene sequence: CDR1 SGHAT, CDR2 FQNNGV. CDR3 length: 14 residues. The CDR3, as DNA: TGTGCCAGCAGCGCGGGACAGAACAAAAACATTCAGTACTTC. Amino acid sequence: CASSAGQNKNIQYF. Based on the CDR3 plus reference TRBV11-2 and TRBJ2-4, the full variable domain is EAGVAQSPRYKIIEKRQSVAFWCNPISGHATLYWYQQILGQGPKLLIQFQNNGVVDDSQLPKDRFSAERLKGVDSTLKIQPAKLEDSAVYLCASSAGQNKNIQYFGAGTRLSVL.

This chain joins TRBV6-5 and TRBJ2-1; D possibly corresponds to TRBD1 (5 bases). This CDR3 region has 15 residues. CDR1 MNHEY and CDR2 SVGAGI come from the germline V gene. V dropped 0 bases and J dropped 7 bases, with 13 bases sitting between them. For the CDR3, the DNA is TGTGCCAGCAGTTACTCGCGGACAAACTCGAATGAGCAGTTCTTC. It is translated as CASSYSRTNSNEQFF.

The chain links TRBV3-1 (or the pseudogene TRBV3-2) to TRBJ1-3; D is unclear. Germline V gene lookup returns CDR1 LGHDT and CDR2 YNNKEL (reference sequence). The ends were cut back, 1 base at V and 3 bases at J, with 10 bases in the middle. This CDR3 has 15 amino acids. In DNA, the CDR3 is TGTGCCAGCAGCCAAGGGTACTTTGGTGGAAACACCATATATTTT. Protein product: CASSQGYFGGNTIYF.

This clone was seen just once. V gene TRBV27 combines with J gene TRBJ2-1; a possible D gene is TRBD2 (6 bases). V was trimmed by 10 bases and J by 9 bases, leaving 19 bases between them. The CDR3 covers 13 residues. Looked up from germline, CDR1 is MNHEY and CDR2 is SMNVEV (reference sequence). For the CDR3, the DNA is TGTGCCACCCACGAGGGCCCGCGGGGTGAGCAGTTCTTC. This sequence encodes CATHEGPRGEQFF.

This clone was counted a few times. This chain links TRBV30 with TRBJ1-2, with TRBD1 as a possible D gene (5 bases). Germline V gives CDR1 GTSNPN, CDR2 SVGIG (reference sequence). V was trimmed by 3 bases and J by 8 bases, leaving 7 bases between them. CDR3 length: 10 residues. CDR3 coding DNA: TGTGCCTGGAGGAGGGGCGGCTACACCTTC. Translating gives CAWRRGGYTF.

The chain employs TRBV28 and TRBJ1-2, with TRBD1 matching 8 bases. V dropped 6 bases and J dropped 6; count of bases not matched to a gene: 9. The CDR3 totals 14 residues. CDR1 is MDHEN, CDR2 SYDVKM, per germline. This CDR3 is CASRPVGTGHGYTF. The CDR3 coding sequence is TGTGCCAGCAGGCCCGTGGGGACAGGACATGGCTACACCTTC.

The chain has TRBV5-1 and TRBJ1-4; D is possibly TRBD1 (5 bases). V shed 4 bases and J shed 4 bases, with 20 bases lying between them. Germline lookup yields CDR1 SGHRS and CDR2 YFSETQ. The CDR3 spans 17 residues. The CDR3 spells CASSPGEVETLNEKLFF. The CDR3, as DNA: TGCGCCAGCAGCCCGGGGGAGGTGGAGACTCTTAATGAAAAACTGTTTTTT.

V usage is TRBV3-1 (or the pseudogene TRBV3-2) and J usage is TRBJ2-3, with TRBD2 matching over 9 bases. The CDR3 has 21 residues. Germline lookup yields CDR1 LGHDT and CDR2 YNNKEL (reference sequence). The J segment lost 0 bases and the V segment lost 2 bases, leaving 18 bases of the junction unmatched. The CDR3 region is CASSQPLGDRLADRSTDTQYF. The DNA of the CDR3 is TGTGCCAGCAGCCAACCCCTGGGGGACCGACTAGCGGACCGTAGCACAGATACGCAGTATTTT.

The rearrangement links TRBV2 to TRBJ2-5; D tentatively reads TRBD1 or TRBD2 (6 bases each). Trimming pared 3 bases from V and 4 bases from J, leaving 12 bases between. CDR3 length equals 14 residues. Germline lookup yields CDR1 SNHLY and CDR2 FYNNEI. In nucleotides, the CDR3 is TGTGCCAGCAGTGATTGGGGGGCGCGAGAGACCCAGTACTTC. Its protein product is CASSDWGARETQYF.

The V call is TRBV14, the J call TRBJ1-1, with no clear D. V dropped 2 bases and J dropped 6 bases, with 10 bases sitting between them. This CDR3 is built from 13 residues. Germline CDR1 reads SGHDN; CDR2 reads FVKESK. In DNA, the CDR3 is TGTGCCAGCAGCCAAAGTAGGTCTGCTGAAGCTTTCTTT. It yields the protein CASSQSRSAEAFF.

The chain uses TRBV30 and TRBJ1-1; perhaps TRBD1 as D (6 bases). Trimming took 2 bases from V and 1 from J, leaving 14 bases between them. CDR1 is GTSNPN and CDR2 is SVGIG in the germline V gene (reference sequence). The CDR3 consists of 15 residues. The CDR3 DNA reads as TGTGCCTGGAGTTCTGACCGGGGGCCGAACACTGAAGCTTTCTTT. The encoded protein is CAWSSDRGPNTEAFF.

V and J are TRBV9 and TRBJ2-1, with D tentatively TRBD1 (6 bases). CDR1 is SGDLS, CDR2 YYNGEE, per germline. This CDR3 has 14 amino acids. The germline V and J ends were trimmed by 2 bases and 9 bases, with 15 bases remaining between them. CDR3 protein: CASSVHSQGGEQFF. DNA of the CDR3: TGTGCCAGCAGCGTCCACTCACAAGGGGGTGAGCAGTTCTTC.

The rearrangement links TRBV7-8 to TRBJ1-4; unclear D gene. Deletions cut 5 bases from V and 2 bases from J, with 15 bases between. Germline values: CDR1 SGHVS, CDR2 FQNEAQ. The CDR3 loop spans 16 amino acids. CDR3: CASSPPGYGTNEKLFF. CDR3 bases: TGTGCCAGCAGCCCGCCCGGCTATGGGACTAATGAAAAACTGTTTTTT.

V usage is TRBV7-6 and J usage is TRBJ2-5; 11 bases fit TRBD1. The CDR3 has 16 residues. In germline, CDR1 is SGHVS, CDR2 FNYEAQ. Losses at the gene ends were 0 bases for V and 5 bases for J; bases not matched to a gene: 5. The CDR3 sequence is CASSLASGTGGETQYF. The CDR3 DNA sequence: TGTGCCAGCAGCTTAGCCTCCGGGACAGGGGGGGAGACCCAGTACTTC.

The gene calls are TRBV2 and TRBJ2-2, with D possibly being TRBD2 (5 bases). V was cut by 6 bases and J by 0 bases, with 11 bases left in between. Germline V gives CDR1 SNHLY, CDR2 FYNNEI. The CDR3 totals 15 residues. The CDR3 reads CASRVEVANTGELFF. The CDR3 DNA follows: TGTGCCAGCAGGGTGGAGGTCGCGAACACCGGGGAGCTGTTTTTT.

This clone has only one observation. The rearrangement uses TRBV29-1 and TRBJ1-1, with D possibly TRBD1 on 5 matching bases. Germline V gene sequence: CDR1 SQVTM, CDR2 ANQGSEA. CDR3 length: 9 residues. The V end lost 3 bases, the J end lost 10 bases, and 6 bases lay between the germline ends. DNA for the CDR3: TGCAGCGTTGATGGGGGAGCTTTCTTT. Translating it yields CSVDGGAFF. The full variable domain, completed using reference TRBV29-1 and TRBJ1-1, is SAVISQKPSRDICQRGTSLTIQCQVDSQVTMMFWYRQQPGQSLTLIATANQGSEATYESGFVIDKFPISRPNLTFSTLTVSNMSPEDSSIYLCSVDGGAFFGQGTRLTVV.

This rearrangement joins TRBV6-6 to TRBJ1-1; 8 nucleotides agree with TRBD1. The germline V gene encodes CDR1 MNHNY and CDR2 SVGAGI (reference sequence). This CDR3 has 13 amino acids. The junction had 8 bases not matched to a gene; V was cut back by 7 bases and J by 7 bases. The CDR3 DNA reads as TGTGCCAGCACCCCGGACAGGGCCGTTGAAGCTTTCTTT. This translates into CASTPDRAVEAFF.

This rearrangement joins TRBV18 to TRBJ2-3; 7 bases line up with TRBD1. The length of the CDR3 is 14 residues. V shed 8 bases and J 3 bases; nucleotides not matched to a gene: 8. Germline V CDR1 and CDR2: KGHSH, LQKENI. The CDR3 region has the DNA TGTGCCAGCCTTACAGGGGAGAGGACAGATACGCAGTATTTT. Translating gives CASLTGERTDTQYF.

The V and J genes are TRBV29-1 and TRBJ1-1; the D gene is possibly TRBD1 (6 bases). CDR3 length equals 13 residues. In germline, CDR1 is SQVTM, CDR2 ANQGSEA. Trimming shortened V by 6 bases and J by 3 bases, and 14 bases separated the two germline ends. CDR3 sequence reads: CSVAPGADTEAFF. The CDR3 DNA reads as TGCAGCGTGGCTCCAGGGGCTGACACTGAAGCTTTCTTT.

The V gene is TRBV3-1 (or the pseudogene TRBV3-2), the J gene TRBJ2-3, with D uncertain. This CDR3 has 13 residues. V lost 2 bases to trimming and J lost 6 bases, with 9 bases between them. Germline CDR1 LGHDT, CDR2 YNNKEL (reference sequence). The CDR3 DNA is TGTGCCAGCAGCCAACCCCCTAGGGATACGCAGTATTTT. Encoded protein: CASSQPPRDTQYF.

The chain recombines TRBV28 with TRBJ1-3; perhaps TRBD1 as D (5 bases). The CDR3 is 17 residues long. Trimming pared 5 bases from V and 0 bases from J, leaving 17 bases between. Per the germline V gene, CDR1 is MDHEN and CDR2 is SYDVKM. The CDR3, as DNA: TGTGCCAGCAGTCTGACTTCGGGGCGCCACTCTGGAAACACCATATATTTT. Protein product: CASSLTSGRHSGNTIYF.

The rearrangement links TRBV15 to TRBJ1-5; D is undetermined. V was cut by 2 bases and J by 0 bases, with 11 bases left in between. The length of the CDR3 is 16 residues. The germline V gene has CDR1 LNHNV and CDR2 YYDKDF (reference sequence). CDR3: CATSRSKQYSNQPQHF. CDR3 DNA sequence: TGTGCCACCAGCAGAAGTAAGCAGTATAGCAATCAGCCCCAGCATTTT. Using reference TRBV15 and TRBJ1-5 for the parts outside the CDR3, the full variable domain is DAMVIQNPRYQVTQFGKPVTLSCSQTLNHNVMYWYQQKSSQAPKLLFHYYDKDFNNEADTPDNFQSRRPNTSFCFLDIRSPGLGDTAMYLCATSRSKQYSNQPQHFGDGTRLSIL.

V usage is TRBV6-5 and J usage is TRBJ1-1; 8 bases are a match to TRBD1. CDR3 length equals 15 residues. Trimming at V came to 4 bases and at J to 4 bases, leaving 8 bases not matched to a gene. The V gene's germline CDR1 is MNHEY and CDR2 SVGAGI. In DNA, the CDR3 is TGTGCCAGCAGTTCGCTGGGACAGGCGATCACTGAAGCTTTCTTT. It codes for CASSSLGQAITEAFF.

This chain connects TRBV6-1 to TRBJ1-2; D remains unclear. Trimming removed 2 bases at V and 5 bases at J, with 6 bases between. CDR3 length equals 12 residues. CDR1 and CDR2 (germline): MNHNS, SASEGT. In DNA, the CDR3 is TGTGCCAGCAGTGAAAGGCTTTATGGCTACACCTTC. Its protein product is CASSERLYGYTF.

V is TRBV20-1 and J is TRBJ1-1; D is ambiguous. CDR3 length equals 11 residues. Trimming removed 1 base at V and 0 bases at J, with 0 bases between. CDR1 DFQATT and CDR2 SNEGSKA come from the germline V gene (reference sequence). CDR3 protein: CSARVNTEAFF. The CDR3 bases are TGCAGTGCTAGAGTGAACACTGAAGCTTTCTTT.